A single sample gave rise to the 19 T cell receptor beta chains below, sequenced in a study of shared clonotypes between healthy human individuals. TCRdb's copy holds only in-frame clones and misses some; the assay was immunoSEQ multiplex PCR. This table has about 1.5 million clones, 95% to 99% appearing once. Sequencing was performed on naive CD4+ T cells sorted from blood. Subset meaning: CD45RA+ positively selected. The origin of the receptors is a man aged 25 to 40 in good health.

The CDR3 spells CASSVGSGAGELFF. CDR3 nucleotide sequence: TGTGCCAGCAGCGTAGGCAGCGGTGCCGGGGAGCTGTTTTTT. This rearrangement joins TRBV9 to TRBJ2-2; D may be TRBD2 (5 bases). Trimming left V 0 bases short and J 6 bases short, with 9 bases between. Per germline, CDR1 SGDLS and CDR2 YYNGEE. This CDR3 has 14 residues.

The rearrangement links TRBV9 to TRBJ2-5, with D tentatively TRBD2 (6 bases). Trimming stripped 3 bases from V and 0 bases from J, with 9 bases between. Looked up from germline, CDR1 is SGDLS and CDR2 is YYNGEE. The CDR3 contains 14 residues. In DNA form, the CDR3 reads TGTGCCAGCAGCGCCGGGACTCACCAAGAGACCCAGTACTTC. This encodes CASSAGTHQETQYF.

This chain links TRBV19 with TRBJ1-4; D is undetermined. Per germline, CDR1 LNHDA and CDR2 SQIVND (reference sequence). The CDR3 runs 15 residues. V shed 7 bases and J shed 0 bases, with 12 bases lying between them. The chain's CDR3 is CASTGLDATNEKLFF. Written as DNA, the CDR3 is TGTGCCAGTACCGGACTGGATGCAACTAATGAAAAACTGTTTTTT.

The chain recombines TRBV10-2 with TRBJ1-1; D uncertain. Germline assignment: CDR1 WSHSY and CDR2 SAAADI. The CDR3 covers 13 residues. V lost 4 bases and J 4 bases, leaving 10 bases between the germline ends. CDR3 residues: CASSAEGITEAFF. CDR3 coding DNA: TGCGCCAGCAGTGCCGAGGGTATCACTGAAGCTTTCTTT.

The chain links TRBV18 to TRBJ1-5, with D possibly TRBD1 on 6 matching bases. V was clipped by 0 bases and J by 6 bases, with 15 bases between them. The CDR3 loop spans 16 amino acids. CDR1 and CDR2 from the germline V gene are KGHSH and LQKENI. CDR3 in DNA: TGTGCCAGCTCACCACCAGGACAGCTCCTCGGTCAGCCCCAGCATTTT. This translates into CASSPPGQLLGQPQHF. Combining the CDR3 with reference TRBV18 and TRBJ1-5 gives the whole variable domain NAGVMQNPRHLVRRRGQEARLRCSPMKGHSHVYWYRQLPEEGLKFMVYLQKENIIDESGMPKERFSAEFPKEGPSILRIQQVVRGDSAAYFCASSPPGQLLGQPQHFGDGTRLSIL.

This sequence joins TRBV28 and TRBJ2-7, with 8 bases fitting TRBD2. Germline CDR1 is MDHEN and CDR2 is SYDVKM. The CDR3 loop spans 14 amino acids. Trimming removed 7 bases from V and 2 bases from J; junction bases left unmatched: 7. CDR3 protein: CASKSRGRTYEQYF. The CDR3 nucleotides read TGTGCCAGCAAGTCTCGCGGGAGGACCTACGAGCAGTACTTC.

This clone was seen only once. This chain uses TRBV6-1 with TRBJ2-1; 8 positions agree with TRBD2. Germline V gene data show CDR1 as MNHNS and CDR2 as SASEGT. The CDR3 is 14 residues long. V gave up 7 bases and J gave up 6 bases; unmatched junction bases: 8. The CDR3 loop is CASKVPGGRNEQFF. In DNA, the CDR3 is TGTGCCAGCAAGGTTCCGGGAGGGCGCAATGAGCAGTTCTTC.

The chain recombines TRBV5-1 with TRBJ1-1, with D tentatively TRBD1 (6 bases). From germline, CDR1 is SGHRS and CDR2 YFSETQ. Trimming took 4 bases from V and 1 from J, leaving 14 bases between them. This CDR3 has 15 residues. CDR3 DNA sequence: TGCGCCAGCAGCCAAACAGGGATCGGGAACACTGAAGCTTTCTTT. Protein product: CASSQTGIGNTEAFF.

The rearrangement uses TRBV2 and TRBJ1-2, with D hard to call. Germline V gene lookup returns CDR1 SNHLY and CDR2 FYNNEI. The V gene lost 6 bases and the J gene lost 6 bases, with 14 bases spanning the gap. CDR3 length: 13 residues. DNA for the CDR3: TGTGCCAGCAGGGTTGGTGGGTTCGATGGCTACACCTTC. Translation: CASRVGGFDGYTF.

V and J are TRBV28 and TRBJ1-2; unclear D gene. This CDR3 spans 13 amino acids. Germline V gene sequence: CDR1 MDHEN, CDR2 SYDVKM. Trimming took off 6 bases at V and 1 base at J, with 9 bases between the two ends. The DNA of the CDR3 is TGTGCCAGCAGCCCTAGGATTAACTATGGCTACACCTTC. This encodes CASSPRINYGYTF.

The rearrangement links TRBV10-3 to TRBJ1-1, with D tentatively TRBD1 (6 bases). V lost 4 bases and J lost 8, with 17 bases in between. From germline, CDR1 is ENHRY and CDR2 SYGVKD. The CDR3 has 14 amino acids. This CDR3 reads CAISGSGGGVEAFF. CDR3 coding DNA: TGTGCCATCAGTGGTTCTGGGGGCGGTGTAGAAGCTTTCTTT.

This clone was seen only once. The CDR3 loop reads CASSPGNWNEQFF. CDR3 coding DNA: TGTGCCAGCTCACCGGGAAACTGGAATGAGCAGTTCTTC. The chain carries TRBV18 and TRBJ2-1; D ambiguous. Looked up from germline, CDR1 is KGHSH and CDR2 is LQKENI. Deletions cut 3 bases from V and 7 bases from J, with 10 bases between. The CDR3 is 13 residues long.

The rearrangement uses TRBV5-1 and TRBJ2-7; D might be TRBD2 (6 bases). The germline gives CDR1 SGHRS, CDR2 YFSETQ. V was cut by 4 bases and J by 6 bases, with 17 bases left in between. The length of the CDR3 is 14 residues. CDR3 loop: CASSPISGASEQYF. In DNA form, the CDR3 reads TGCGCCAGCAGCCCGATTAGCGGAGCGTCCGAGCAGTACTTC. Combining the CDR3 with reference TRBV5-1 and TRBJ2-7 gives the whole variable domain KAGVTQTPRYLIKTRGQQVTLSCSPISGHRSVSWYQQTPGQGLQFLFEYFSETQRNKGNFPGRFSGRQFSNSRSEMNVSTLELGDSALYLCASSPISGASEQYFGPGTRLTVT.

This chain joins TRBV18 and TRBJ2-7, with unresolved D. The germline V gene encodes CDR1 KGHSH and CDR2 LQKENI. Trimming took 6 bases from V and 5 from J, leaving 14 bases between them. The CDR3 contains 13 residues. The chain's CDR3 is CASSWEGYDEQYF. CDR3 bases: TGTGCCAGCTCCTGGGAAGGGTATGACGAGCAGTACTTC.

The chain uses TRBV7-9 and TRBJ2-3; 9 nucleotides agree with TRBD1. Germline V gene data show CDR1 as SEHNR and CDR2 as FQNEAQ (reference sequence). The CDR3 is 15 amino acids. The junction had 9 bases not matched to a gene; V was cut back by 5 bases and J by 6 bases. The CDR3 loop is CASSPGQGLLDTQYF. In DNA form, the CDR3 reads TGTGCCAGCAGCCCTGGACAGGGGCTCCTGGATACGCAGTATTTT.

The chain employs TRBV5-4 and TRBJ2-3; 13 bases line up with TRBD2. This CDR3 contains 16 residues. Trimming cost V 4 bases and J 5 bases; bases outside gene matches: 7. Germline V CDR1 and CDR2: SGHNT, YYREEE (reference sequence). The CDR3 region is CASSRGLAGVVDTQYF. In nucleotides, the CDR3 is TGTGCCAGCAGCCGCGGACTAGCGGGAGTGGTAGATACGCAGTATTTT.

The chain joins TRBV25-1 to TRBJ1-2; D not resolved. V lost 1 base and J lost 8, with 8 bases in between. Germline-derived CDR1 and CDR2 are MGHDK and SYGVNS. This CDR3 comprises 12 residues. CDR3 coding DNA: TGTGCCAGCAGTGAATGGGAAGGGGGCTACACCTTC. This gives the protein CASSEWEGGYTF.

The chain has TRBV5-1 and TRBJ2-7; D remains unclear. The CDR3 length is 14 residues. Germline CDR1 reads SGHRS; CDR2 reads YFSETQ. V lost 0 bases and J 1 base, leaving 8 bases between the germline ends. CDR3 bases: TGCGCCAGCAGCTTGGGTATCCAGTCCTACGAGCAGTACTTC. Its protein product is CASSLGIQSYEQYF.

J is TRBJ2-2 and V is TRBV9, with D unresolved. Trimming took off 5 bases at V and 6 bases at J, with 2 bases between the two ends. CDR1 is SGDLS, CDR2 YYNGEE, per germline. This CDR3 region has 10 residues. The CDR3 region has the DNA TGTGCCAGCAGGGCCGGGGAGCTGTTTTTT. Encoded protein: CASRAGELFF.